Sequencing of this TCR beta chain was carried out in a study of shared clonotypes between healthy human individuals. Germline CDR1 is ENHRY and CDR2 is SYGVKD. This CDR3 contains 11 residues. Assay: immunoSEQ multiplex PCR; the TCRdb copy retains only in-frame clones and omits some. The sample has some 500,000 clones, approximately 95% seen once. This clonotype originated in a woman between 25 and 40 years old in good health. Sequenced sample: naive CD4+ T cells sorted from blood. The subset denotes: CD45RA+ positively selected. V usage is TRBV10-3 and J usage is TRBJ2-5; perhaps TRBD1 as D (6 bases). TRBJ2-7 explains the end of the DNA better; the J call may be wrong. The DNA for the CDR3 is TGTGCCACGGGACAAAACTACGAGCAGTACTTC. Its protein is CATGQNYEQYF.